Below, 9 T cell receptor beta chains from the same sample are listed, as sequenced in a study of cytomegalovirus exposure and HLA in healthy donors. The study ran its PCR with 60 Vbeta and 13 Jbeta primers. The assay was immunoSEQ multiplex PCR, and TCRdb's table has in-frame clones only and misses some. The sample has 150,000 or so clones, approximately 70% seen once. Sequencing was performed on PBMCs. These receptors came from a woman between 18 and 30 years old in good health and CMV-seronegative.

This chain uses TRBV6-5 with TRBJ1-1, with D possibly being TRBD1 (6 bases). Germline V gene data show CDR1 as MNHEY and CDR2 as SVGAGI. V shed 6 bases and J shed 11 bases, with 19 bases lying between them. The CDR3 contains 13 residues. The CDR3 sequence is CASSPRDTLWAFF. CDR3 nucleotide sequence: TGTGCCAGCAGCCCTAGGGACACTCTTTGGGCTTTCTTT.

CDR3 residues: CASSQEGQGASSGNTIYF. The CDR3 DNA sequence: TGCGCCAGCAGCCAAGAGGGACAGGGGGCAAGCTCTGGAAACACCATATATTTT. The chain has TRBV4-3 and TRBJ1-3, with 12 bases identical to TRBD1. The CDR3 loop spans 18 amino acids. V lost 0 bases and J lost 0; bases outside the gene matches: 3. Germline lookup yields CDR1 LGHNA and CDR2 YSLEER.

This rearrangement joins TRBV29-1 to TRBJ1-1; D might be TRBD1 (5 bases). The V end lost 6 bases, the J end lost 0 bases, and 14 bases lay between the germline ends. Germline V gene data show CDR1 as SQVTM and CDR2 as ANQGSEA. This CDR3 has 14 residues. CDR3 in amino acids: CSVQRQSMNTEAFF. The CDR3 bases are TGCAGCGTACAGAGACAGAGCATGAACACTGAAGCTTTCTTT.

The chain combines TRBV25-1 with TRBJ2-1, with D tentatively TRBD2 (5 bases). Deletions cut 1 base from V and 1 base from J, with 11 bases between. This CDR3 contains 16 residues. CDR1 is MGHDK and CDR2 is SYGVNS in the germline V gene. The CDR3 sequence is CASSESRAASYNEQFF. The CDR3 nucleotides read TGTGCCAGCAGTGAATCCCGAGCGGCTTCCTACAATGAGCAGTTCTTC.

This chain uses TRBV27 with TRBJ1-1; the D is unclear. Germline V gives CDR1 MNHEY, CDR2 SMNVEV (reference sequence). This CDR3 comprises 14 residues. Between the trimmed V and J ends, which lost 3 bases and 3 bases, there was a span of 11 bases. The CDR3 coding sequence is TGTGCCAGCAGTTTGAAGCCGGTGGACACTGAAGCTTTCTTT. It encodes CASSLKPVDTEAFF.

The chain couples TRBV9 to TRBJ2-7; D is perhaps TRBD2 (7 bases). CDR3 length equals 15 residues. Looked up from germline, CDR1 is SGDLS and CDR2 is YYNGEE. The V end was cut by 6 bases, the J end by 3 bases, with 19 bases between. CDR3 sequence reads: CASIGGSGRLYEQYV. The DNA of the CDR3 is TGTGCCAGCATAGGGGGTAGCGGGCGACTCTACGAGCAGTACGTC.

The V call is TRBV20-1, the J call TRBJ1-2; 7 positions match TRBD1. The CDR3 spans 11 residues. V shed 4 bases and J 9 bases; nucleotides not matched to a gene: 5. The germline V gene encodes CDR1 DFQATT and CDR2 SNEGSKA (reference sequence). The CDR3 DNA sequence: TGCAGTGCTACCCCAGGGGGACGCTACACCTTC. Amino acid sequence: CSATPGGRYTF.

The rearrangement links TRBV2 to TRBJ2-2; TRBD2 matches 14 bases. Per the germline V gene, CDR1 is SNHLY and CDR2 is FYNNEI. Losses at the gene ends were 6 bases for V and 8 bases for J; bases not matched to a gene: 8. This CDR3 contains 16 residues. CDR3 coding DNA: TGTGCCAGCAGCTTCGGGACTAGCGGGGGCGGGGGGGAGCTGTTTTTT. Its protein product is CASSFGTSGGGGELFF.

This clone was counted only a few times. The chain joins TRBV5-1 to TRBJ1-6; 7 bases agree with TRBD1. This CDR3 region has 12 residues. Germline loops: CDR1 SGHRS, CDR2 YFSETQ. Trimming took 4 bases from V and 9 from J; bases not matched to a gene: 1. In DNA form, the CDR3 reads TGCGCCAGCAGCGGGGACAGTTCACCCCTCCACTTT. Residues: CASSGDSSPLHF.